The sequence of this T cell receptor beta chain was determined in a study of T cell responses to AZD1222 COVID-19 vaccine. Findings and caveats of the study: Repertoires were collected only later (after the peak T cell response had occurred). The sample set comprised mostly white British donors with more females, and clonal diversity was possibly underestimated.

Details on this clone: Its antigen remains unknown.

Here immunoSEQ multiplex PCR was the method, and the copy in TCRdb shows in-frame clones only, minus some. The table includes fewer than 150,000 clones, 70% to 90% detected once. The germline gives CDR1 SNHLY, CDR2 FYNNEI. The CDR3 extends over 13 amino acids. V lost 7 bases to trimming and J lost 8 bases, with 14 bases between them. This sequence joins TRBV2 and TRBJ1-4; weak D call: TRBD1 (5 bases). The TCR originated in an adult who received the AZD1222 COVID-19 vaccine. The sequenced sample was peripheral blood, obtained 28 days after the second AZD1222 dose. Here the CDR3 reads CASTGDRWEKLFF. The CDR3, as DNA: TGTGCCAGCACGGGGGATCGGTGGGAAAAACTGTTTTTT.